This TCR beta chain was recorded in a study of blood T cell repertoires in COVID-19. As for the study in general: The United States, Italy and Spain supplied acute and convalescent COVID-19 samples. The cDNA or gDNA used as material had been derived from T cells, B-cell-depleted T cells, or PBMCs.

J lost 2 bases, V lost 5 bases, and 8 bases had no gene match. The CDR3 sequence is 15 residues long. Germline lookup yields CDR1 LNHDA and CDR2 SQIVND (reference sequence). Authors' analysis steps: Scientists estimated how many nucleated cells there were by amplifying reference gene primers. Assay used: immunoSEQ multiplex PCR; TCRdb lists only in-frame clones, some missing. V and J calls and clone size are as listed in that table; D and trimming were resolved from the DNA. The table has about 180,000 clones, roughly 84% seen once. The chain carries TRBV19 and TRBJ1-1, with 7 positions matching TRBD1. Sequenced sample: peripheral blood. The receptor's source is a human donor in a cohort sampled during active COVID-19. The CDR3 region has the DNA TGTGCCAGTAGTCCCAGGGGGTGGGGTAACACTGAAGCTTTCTTT. Protein product: CASSPRGWGNTEAFF.